These 26 T cell receptor beta chains came from one sample sequenced in a study of blood T cell repertoires in COVID-19 (dated by TCRdb to 2018 to 2021). The library was obtained by the immunoSEQ multiplex PCR assay. TCRdb mirrors the immuneACCESS table, restricted to in-frame sequences. Some clones are absent from its copies; in checked studies, under half trace to an unresolved V gene, and the reason for the others is unknown. For this sample there are around 330,000 clones; 85% appear just once. Clones ranked in the top ten supply under 2% of the sample. Sequencing was done on a sample of PBMCs or T cells enriched from blood (not recorded which). All receptors derive from a woman in her 30s who had been exposed to COVID-19.

This clone was recorded only once. The chain has TRBV24-1 and TRBJ1-1; 7 bases align to TRBD1. Trimming cost V 1 base and J 10 bases; bases outside gene matches: 8. The CDR3 has 14 amino acids. Germline assignment: CDR1 KGHDR and CDR2 SFDVKD. This CDR3 reads CATSDLDRASGAFF. The CDR3 DNA is TGTGCCACCAGTGATTTAGACAGGGCCTCTGGAGCTTTCTTT.

The rearrangement links TRBV7-9 to TRBJ1-1; D may be TRBD1 (5 bases). The length of the CDR3 is 13 residues. Trimming removed 2 bases from V and 3 bases from J, with 7 bases in between. Germline CDR1 SEHNR, CDR2 FQNEAQ (reference sequence). In DNA, the CDR3 is TGTGCCAGCAGCTTACGGGGGGACACTGAAGCTTTCTTT. Its protein product is CASSLRGDTEAFF.

This rearrangement joins TRBV7-6 to TRBJ1-5; no firm D call. From germline, CDR1 is SGHVS and CDR2 FNYEAQ. The germline V and J ends were trimmed by 5 bases and 1 base, with 12 bases remaining between them. CDR3 length: 15 amino acids. CDR3: CASSAFGGSNQPQHF. As DNA, the CDR3 is TGTGCCAGCAGCGCCTTCGGAGGGAGCAATCAGCCCCAGCATTTT.

This chain connects TRBV28 to TRBJ1-5; D is unresolved. The CDR3 is made up of 13 amino acids. V was trimmed by 9 bases and J by 7 bases, leaving 16 bases between them. CDR1 is MDHEN, CDR2 SYDVKM, per germline. Here the CDR3 DNA reads TGTGCCAGTATGGGCCCGGCTAAGCAGCCCCAGCATTTT. It yields the protein CASMGPAKQPQHF.

The chain recombines TRBV4-3 with TRBJ1-1; TRBD1 matches at 10 bases. CDR1 and CDR2 (germline): LGHNA, YSLEER. V lost 0 bases, J lost 5 bases, and 15 bases stayed unmatched. The CDR3 has 19 residues. The CDR3 DNA sequence: TGCGCCAGCAGCCAAGAAATTTGGGGACAGGGGTATGTAAGGACTGAAGCTTTCTTT. Protein product: CASSQEIWGQGYVRTEAFF.

The rearrangement links TRBV7-6 to TRBJ1-2; D not certain. Trimming removed 2 bases at V and 8 bases at J, with 15 bases between. Per the germline V gene, CDR1 is SGHVS and CDR2 is FNYEAQ. The length of the CDR3 is 14 residues. The CDR3 nucleotides read TGTGCCAGCAGCTTAAAGACGTCAAGCAGGGGCTACACCTTC. Its translation: CASSLKTSSRGYTF.

This clone was found a few times. The rearrangement uses TRBV7-8 and TRBJ1-5; 9 nucleotides agree with TRBD1. Germline trimming cut 0 bases from V and 7 bases from J; bases unmatched to any gene: 1. Germline values: CDR1 SGHVS, CDR2 FQNEAQ. The CDR3 loop spans 14 amino acids. CDR3 loop: CASSLATGGQPQHF. In nucleotides, the CDR3 is TGTGCCAGCAGCTTAGCCACAGGGGGCCAGCCCCAGCATTTT.

This clone occurred once. This chain joins TRBV30 and TRBJ2-6, with unresolved D. Deletions cut 2 bases from V and 0 bases from J, with 5 bases between. The CDR3 is 14 amino acids. From germline, CDR1 is GTSNPN and CDR2 SVGIG (reference sequence). CDR3 nucleotide sequence: TGTGCCTGGAGTCCCTTCTCTGGGGCCAACGTCCTGACTTTC. Its translation: CAWSPFSGANVLTF.

The chain recombines TRBV6-5 with TRBJ2-7; D is perhaps TRBD2 (6 bases). The ends were cut back, 8 bases at V and 2 bases at J, with 19 bases in the middle. This CDR3 has 15 amino acids. Germline CDR1 reads MNHEY; CDR2 reads SVGAGI. DNA of the CDR3: TGTGCCAGCTACAACCCCGGGACTTCAACCTACGAGCAGTACTTC. Its translation: CASYNPGTSTYEQYF.

This clone was seen only a few times. This chain uses TRBV30 with TRBJ1-5; D call uncertain. Germline V gene sequence: CDR1 GTSNPN, CDR2 SVGIG (reference sequence). This CDR3 comprises 13 residues. V was trimmed by 2 bases and J by 4 bases, leaving 9 bases between them. The CDR3 protein is CAWSPPRNQPQHF. In nucleotides, the CDR3 is TGTGCCTGGAGTCCCCCGAGGAATCAGCCCCAGCATTTT.

The chain is built from TRBV5-8 and TRBJ2-1; tentative D call: TRBD1 (6 bases). The CDR3 consists of 16 residues. V shed 0 bases and J shed 9 bases, with 19 bases lying between them. The V gene's germline CDR1 is SGHTS and CDR2 YDEGEE. The CDR3 nucleotides read TGTGCCAGCAGCTTGGTCGTTTCAGGGGCTTACTTTGAGCAGTTCTTC. Translating it yields CASSLVVSGAYFEQFF.

J is TRBJ2-7 and V is TRBV27; 8 nucleotides line up with TRBD2. The germline gives CDR1 MNHEY, CDR2 SMNVEV (reference sequence). The CDR3 covers 15 residues. J was trimmed by 0 bases and V by 7 bases; bases with no gene match: 8. CDR3 region: CASTSVAGSSYEQYF. DNA of the CDR3: TGTGCCAGCACGTCGGTAGCGGGAAGCTCCTACGAGCAGTACTTC.

The gene calls are TRBV2 and TRBJ2-2; 7 bases align to TRBD2. With 7 bases clipped from V and 2 bases from J, the junction kept 4 bases outside the gene matches. The germline V gene encodes CDR1 SNHLY and CDR2 FYNNEI. This CDR3 has 14 amino acids. CDR3 nucleotide sequence: TGTGCCAGCATGCCTAGCGGTAACACCGGGGAGCTGTTTTTT. Encoded protein: CASMPSGNTGELFF.

The genes are TRBV28 and TRBJ2-7, with D possibly being TRBD2 (6 bases). V was cut by 7 bases and J by 1 base, with 14 bases left in between. This CDR3 comprises 14 residues. The germline CDR1 and CDR2 sequences are MDHEN and SYDVKM. CDR3 sequence reads: CASIGRGGSYEQYF. CDR3 DNA sequence: TGTGCCAGCATCGGGCGGGGAGGATCCTACGAGCAGTACTTC.

The V and J genes are TRBV9 and TRBJ1-2, with 10 nucleotides matching TRBD1. The germline gives CDR1 SGDLS, CDR2 YYNGEE. The CDR3 totals 15 residues. The V gene end was trimmed by 2 bases and the J gene end by 6 bases; junction bases not matched to a gene: 7. The CDR3 nucleotides read TGTGCCAGCAGCGTCCTGGGACAGGGGTTAGATGGCTACACCTTC. Protein product: CASSVLGQGLDGYTF.

The chain is built from TRBV10-3 and TRBJ2-5, with 9 bases that match TRBD2. CDR3 length: 15 residues. V trimming: 3 bases; J trimming: 5 bases; junction bases outside the gene matches: 7. Per the germline V gene, CDR1 is ENHRY and CDR2 is SYGVKD. The CDR3 DNA reads TGTGCCATCAGTGATTCTCCTAGCGGGACGGAGACCCAGTACTTC. This codes for CAISDSPSGTETQYF.

The genes are TRBV4-1 and TRBJ1-1; tentative D call: TRBD1 (5 bases). The CDR3 has 16 residues. Per germline, CDR1 MGHRA and CDR2 YSYEKL. Between the trimmed V and J ends, which lost 3 bases and 6 bases, there was a span of 20 bases. The CDR3 protein is CASSHVIGVSLPEAFF. Here the CDR3 DNA reads TGCGCCAGCAGCCATGTCATAGGGGTCTCATTGCCTGAAGCTTTCTTT.

This clone was seen repeatedly, ten times or more. This rearrangement joins TRBV5-1 to TRBJ2-2; 9 bases fit TRBD1. CDR3 length: 16 residues. With V trimmed by 4 bases and J by 0 bases, 4 bases remained unmatched. CDR1 SGHRS and CDR2 YFSETQ come from the germline V gene. The CDR3 loop reads CASSAGTGTNTGELFF. CDR3 DNA sequence: TGCGCCAGCAGCGCGGGGACAGGGACGAACACCGGGGAGCTGTTTTTT.

This chain joins TRBV5-1 and TRBJ2-5; TRBD2 might be the D (6 bases). The V gene's germline CDR1 is SGHRS and CDR2 YFSETQ. The CDR3 is 14 residues long. The V end lost 2 bases, the J end lost 5 bases, and 13 bases lay between the germline ends. CDR3 in amino acids: CASSFAGPEETQYF. In DNA form, the CDR3 reads TGCGCCAGCAGCTTCGCGGGGCCCGAGGAGACCCAGTACTTC.

The V gene is TRBV11-2, the J gene TRBJ1-2; TRBD1 might be the D (5 bases). V lost 6 bases to trimming and J lost 3 bases, with 17 bases between them. This CDR3 spans 15 amino acids. Germline lookup yields CDR1 SGHAT and CDR2 FQNNGV. The CDR3 sequence: CASRPPDSLDYGYTF. CDR3 in DNA: TGTGCCAGCAGACCTCCCGACAGTTTGGACTATGGCTACACCTTC.

V is TRBV7-9 and J is TRBJ1-4, with 7 bases aligning to TRBD1. Germline V CDR1 and CDR2: SEHNR, FQNEAQ (reference sequence). V was pared by 4 bases and J by 9 bases, with 8 bases of the junction left unmatched. This CDR3 spans 14 amino acids. CDR3 DNA sequence: TGTGCCAGCAGCTCCCCGAACAGGGGTCAAAAACTGTTTTTT. Amino acids: CASSSPNRGQKLFF.

The J gene is TRBJ2-7, the V gene TRBV7-3; TRBD2 agrees at 7 bases. CDR1 and CDR2 from the germline V gene are SGHTA and FQGTGA. Trimming at V came to 5 bases and at J to 3 bases, leaving 4 bases not matched to a gene. CDR3 length: 13 amino acids. CDR3 protein: CASSVGGGYEQYF. In nucleotides, the CDR3 is TGTGCCAGCAGCGTAGGCGGGGGCTACGAGCAGTACTTC.

The chain links TRBV4-3 to TRBJ1-2, with a possible D match to TRBD1 (5 bases). Per germline, CDR1 LGHNA and CDR2 YSLEER. V was clipped by 0 bases and J by 6 bases, with 17 bases between them. CDR3 length equals 16 residues. As DNA, the CDR3 is TGCGCCAGCAGCCAAGATCTAGGGGAGCCGGGGGATGGCTACACCTTC. Protein product: CASSQDLGEPGDGYTF.

The gene calls are TRBV30 and TRBJ2-4; TRBD1 matches 10 bases. This CDR3 region has 16 residues. J was trimmed by 1 base and V by 3 bases; bases with no gene match: 6. Looked up from germline, CDR1 is GTSNPN and CDR2 is SVGIG (reference sequence). The CDR3 spells CAWRIDRGLAKNIQYF. The CDR3 DNA sequence: TGTGCCTGGAGGATCGACAGGGGGCTTGCCAAAAACATTCAGTACTTC.

This CDR3 reads CASSFSGDPNTEAFF. CDR3 nucleotide sequence: TGTGCCAGCAGCTTTTCAGGGGACCCTAACACTGAAGCTTTCTTT. The chain has TRBV7-2 and TRBJ1-1, with D possibly matching TRBD1 (6 bases). The CDR3 extends over 15 amino acids. Germline-derived CDR1 and CDR2 are SGHTA and FQGNSA. Trimming took 3 bases from V and 2 from J, leaving 13 bases between them. Combining the CDR3 with reference TRBV7-2 and TRBJ1-1 gives the whole variable domain GAGVSQSPSNKVTEKGKDVELRCDPISGHTALYWYRQSLGQGLEFLIYFQGNSAPDKSGLPSDRFSAERTGGSVSTLTIQRTQQEDSAVYLCASSFSGDPNTEAFFGQGTRLTVV.

This clone has a single count. The V call is TRBV5-1, the J call TRBJ2-5, with 7 bases lining up with TRBD2. V lost 3 bases to trimming and J lost 5 bases; unmatched junction nucleotides: 13. The CDR3 has 16 residues. The germline V gene has CDR1 SGHRS and CDR2 YFSETQ. CDR3 nucleotides: TGCGCCAGCAGCTCGCCTGGTGGTGGGAGGGAGGAGACCCAGTACTTC. Translation: CASSSPGGGREETQYF.